This T cell receptor beta chain was sequenced for a study of blood T cell repertoires in COVID-19. Study information: T cells, B-cell-depleted T cells, or PBMCs supplied cDNA or gDNA.

TCRdb's copy holds only in-frame clones and misses some; the assay was immunoSEQ multiplex PCR. The sample carries around 450,000 clones, around 89% recorded once. The clonotype originates from a woman aged 25-40 years with acute or convalescent COVID-19. Sequences were obtained from peripheral blood.

The CDR3 loop reads CASSLRGLAEISYNEQFF. CDR3 nucleotide sequence: TGTGCCAGCAGCTTAAGGGGACTAGCGGAAATCTCCTACAATGAGCAGTTCTTC. The chain recombines TRBV7-8 with TRBJ2-1, with TRBD2 matching 11 bases. The CDR3 sequence is 18 residues long. Per the germline V gene, CDR1 is SGHVS and CDR2 is FQNEAQ. The trim removed 2 bases at V and 0 bases at J, leaving 6 bases unmatched.